Described below is a single T cell receptor beta chain sequence and its context. The CDR3 loop spans 14 amino acids. Germline V CDR1 and CDR2: GTSNPN, SVGIG (reference sequence). The germline V and J ends were trimmed by 2 bases and 8 bases, with 15 bases remaining between them. The data derive from a study of T cell repertoires in cytomegalovirus infection. In TCRdb, the reads were re-called with MiXCR into one record per CDR3 protein. The sample shows 480,000 or so distinct CDR3 sequences, approximately 10% of them seen only once. This sequence was found in a human donor in good health (CMV status not recorded). Some clones in this sample may be carry-over from other donors' samples. The J gene is TRBJ1-4, the V gene TRBV30; D is perhaps TRBD1 (6 bases). Sequences were obtained from PBMCs. CDR3 in DNA: TGTGCCTGGAGTAGAGGGGGGGCGCGAGAAAAACTGTTTTTT. As protein: CAWSRGGAREKLFF.